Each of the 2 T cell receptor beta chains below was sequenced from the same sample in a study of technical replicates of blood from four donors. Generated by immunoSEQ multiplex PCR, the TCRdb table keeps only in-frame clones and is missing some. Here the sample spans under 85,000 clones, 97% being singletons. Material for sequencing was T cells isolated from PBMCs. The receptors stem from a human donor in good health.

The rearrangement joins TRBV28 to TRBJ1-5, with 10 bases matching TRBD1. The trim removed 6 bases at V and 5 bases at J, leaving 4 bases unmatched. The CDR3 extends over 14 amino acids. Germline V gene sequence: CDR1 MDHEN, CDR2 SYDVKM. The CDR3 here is CASSLDRGDQPQHF. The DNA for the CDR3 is TGTGCCAGCAGCCTGGACAGGGGGGATCAGCCCCAGCATTTT.

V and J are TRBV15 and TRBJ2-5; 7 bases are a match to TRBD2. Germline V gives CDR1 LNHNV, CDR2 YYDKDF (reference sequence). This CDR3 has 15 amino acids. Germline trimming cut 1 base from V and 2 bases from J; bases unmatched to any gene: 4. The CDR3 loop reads CATSRGSSGQETQYF. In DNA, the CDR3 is TGTGCCACCAGCAGAGGGTCTAGCGGACAAGAGACCCAGTACTTC.